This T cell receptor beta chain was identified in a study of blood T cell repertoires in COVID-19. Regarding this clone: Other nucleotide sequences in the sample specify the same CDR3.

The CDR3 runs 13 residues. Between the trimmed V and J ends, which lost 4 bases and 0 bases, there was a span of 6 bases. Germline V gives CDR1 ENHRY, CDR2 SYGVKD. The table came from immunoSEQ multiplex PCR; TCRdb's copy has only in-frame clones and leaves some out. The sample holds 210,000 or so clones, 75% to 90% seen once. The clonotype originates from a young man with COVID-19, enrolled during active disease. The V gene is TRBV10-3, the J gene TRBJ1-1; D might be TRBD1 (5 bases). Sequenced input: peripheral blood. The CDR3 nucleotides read TGTGCCATCAGTGGGGGGGTGAACACTGAAGCTTTCTTT. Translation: CAISGGVNTEAFF.